This T cell receptor beta chain was documented in a study of blood T cell repertoires in COVID-19. CDR1 and CDR2 (germline): SGHAT, FQNNGV. V shed 3 bases, J shed 2 bases, and the junction held 2 bases outside the gene matches. The CDR3 consists of 15 residues. Assay: immunoSEQ multiplex PCR; the TCRdb copy retains only in-frame clones and omits some. Among 110,000 or so clones listed, about 85% were seen once. Input material: peripheral blood. This receptor was identified in a human donor in a cohort sampled during active COVID-19. The gene calls are TRBV11-2 and TRBJ2-1, with 9 bases fitting TRBD2. As DNA, the CDR3 is TGTGCCAGCAGCTTTAGCGGGGGTACCTACAATGAGCAGTTCTTC. Translating it yields CASSFSGGTYNEQFF.